This TCR beta chain was sequenced during a study of shared clonotypes between healthy human individuals. Sequencing used immunoSEQ multiplex PCR; TCRdb keeps in-frame clones, though not all of them. This table holds fewer than 650,000 clones, 75% to 85% found once. Remarks on this clone: This may stem from a read error, because a much larger clone lies one nucleotide away.

The source of this sequence is a woman in her forties in good health. Some clones in this sample may be carry-over from other donors' samples. The material sequenced was PBMCs.

The CDR3 protein is CASSRTSGSYEQYF. In DNA, the CDR3 is TGTGCCAGCAGTCGGACTAGCGGCTCCTACGAGCAGTACTTC. This chain connects TRBV28 to TRBJ2-7, with 10 nucleotides matching TRBD2. The V gene end was trimmed by 5 bases and the J gene end by 0 bases; junction bases not matched to a gene: 1. There are 14 residues in the CDR3. CDR1 is MDHEN and CDR2 is SYDVKM in the germline V gene.